This T cell receptor beta chain appears in the sequencing data of a study of blood T cell repertoires in COVID-19. The CDR3 sequence is 15 residues long. Germline CDR1 is SQVTM and CDR2 is ANQGSEA. Trimming removed 6 bases from V and 5 bases from J; junction bases left unmatched: 11. The data were produced by immunoSEQ multiplex PCR, yet TCRdb's version contains in-frame clones alone and is incomplete. The sample records roughly 170,000 clones, around four fifths being singletons. This receptor was obtained from a woman aged 50 to 60 who had recovered from COVID-19. The chain has TRBV29-1 and TRBJ2-3; 10 bases are a match to TRBD1. What was sequenced was PBMCs or T cells enriched from blood (not recorded which). CDR3 in amino acids: CSVARGGQGRDTQYF. DNA for the CDR3: TGCAGCGTCGCCCGGGGGGGACAGGGGAGAGATACGCAGTATTTT.